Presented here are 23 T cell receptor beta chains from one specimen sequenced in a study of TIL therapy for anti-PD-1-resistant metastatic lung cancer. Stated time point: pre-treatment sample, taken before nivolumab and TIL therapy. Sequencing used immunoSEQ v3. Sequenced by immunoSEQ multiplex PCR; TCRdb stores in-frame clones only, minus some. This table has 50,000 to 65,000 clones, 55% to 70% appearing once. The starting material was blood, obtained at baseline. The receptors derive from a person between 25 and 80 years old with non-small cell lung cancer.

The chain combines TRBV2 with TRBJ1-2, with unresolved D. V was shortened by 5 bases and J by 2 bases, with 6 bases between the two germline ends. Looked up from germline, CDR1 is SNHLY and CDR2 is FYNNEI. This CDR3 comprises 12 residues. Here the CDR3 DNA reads TGTGCCAGCAGTCCCAGGAACTATGGCTACACCTTC. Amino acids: CASSPRNYGYTF. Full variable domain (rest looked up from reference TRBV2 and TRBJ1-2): EPEVTQTPSHQVTQMGQEVILRCVPISNHLYFYWYRQILGQKVEFLVSFYNNEISEKSEIFDDQFSVERPDGSNFTLKIRSTKLEDSAMYFCASSPRNYGYTFGSGTRLTVV.

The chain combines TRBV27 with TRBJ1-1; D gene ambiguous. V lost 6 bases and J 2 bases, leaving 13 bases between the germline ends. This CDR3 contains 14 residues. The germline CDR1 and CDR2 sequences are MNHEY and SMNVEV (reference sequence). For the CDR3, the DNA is TGTGCCAGCAGCTTGCGGCTTGGAAACACTGAAGCTTTCTTT. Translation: CASSLRLGNTEAFF.

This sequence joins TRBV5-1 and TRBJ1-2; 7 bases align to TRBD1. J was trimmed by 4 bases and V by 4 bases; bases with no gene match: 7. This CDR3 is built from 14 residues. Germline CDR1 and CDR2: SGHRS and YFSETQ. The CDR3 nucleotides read TGCGCCAGCAGCCCCGGTTACAGGGGCTATGGCTACACCTTC. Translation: CASSPGYRGYGYTF.

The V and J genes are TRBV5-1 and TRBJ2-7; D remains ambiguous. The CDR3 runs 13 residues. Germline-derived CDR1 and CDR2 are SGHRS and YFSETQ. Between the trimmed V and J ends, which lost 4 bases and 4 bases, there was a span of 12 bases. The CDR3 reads CASSEVSSYEQYF. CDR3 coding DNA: TGCGCCAGCAGCGAAGTTAGCTCTTACGAGCAGTACTTC.

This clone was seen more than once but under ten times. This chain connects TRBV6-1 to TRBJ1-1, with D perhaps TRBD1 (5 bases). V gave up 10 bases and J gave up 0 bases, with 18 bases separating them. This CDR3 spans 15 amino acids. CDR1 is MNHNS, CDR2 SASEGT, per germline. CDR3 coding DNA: TGTGCCACCCGTAGAATCAGGGAGATGAACACTGAAGCTTTCTTT. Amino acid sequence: CATRRIREMNTEAFF.

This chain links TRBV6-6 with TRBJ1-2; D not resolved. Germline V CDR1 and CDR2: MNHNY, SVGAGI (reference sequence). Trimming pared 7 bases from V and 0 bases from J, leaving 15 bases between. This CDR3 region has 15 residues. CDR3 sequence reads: CASTYGPDSNYGYTF. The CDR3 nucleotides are TGTGCCAGCACCTATGGCCCAGACTCTAACTATGGCTACACCTTC.

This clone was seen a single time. The CDR3 here is CASNTEQDSHEQYF. The CDR3 DNA reads TGTGCCAGCAATACAGAACAGGACTCACACGAGCAGTACTTC. The V and J genes are TRBV6-1 and TRBJ2-7; D is tentatively TRBD1 or TRBD2 (5 bases each). V was trimmed by 7 bases and J by 5 bases, leaving 18 bases between them. CDR1 is MNHNS and CDR2 is SASEGT in the germline V gene. The CDR3 contains 14 residues.

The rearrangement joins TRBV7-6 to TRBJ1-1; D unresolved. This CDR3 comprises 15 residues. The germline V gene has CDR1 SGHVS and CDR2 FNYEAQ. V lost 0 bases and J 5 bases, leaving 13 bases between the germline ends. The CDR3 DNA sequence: TGTGCCAGCAGCTTAGCTGGGGAGGCGAGGACTGAAGCTTTCTTT. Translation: CASSLAGEARTEAFF.

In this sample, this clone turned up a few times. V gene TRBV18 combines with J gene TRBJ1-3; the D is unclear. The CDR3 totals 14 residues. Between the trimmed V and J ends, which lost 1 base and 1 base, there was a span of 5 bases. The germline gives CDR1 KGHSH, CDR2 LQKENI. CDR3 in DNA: TGTGCCAGCTCACCACAGGGATCTGGAAACACCATATATTTT. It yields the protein CASSPQGSGNTIYF.

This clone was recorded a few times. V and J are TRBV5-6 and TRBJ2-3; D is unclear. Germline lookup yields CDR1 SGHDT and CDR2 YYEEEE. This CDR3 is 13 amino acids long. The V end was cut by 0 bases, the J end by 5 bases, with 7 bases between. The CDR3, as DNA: TGTGCCAGCAGCTTGGAGATCCGAGATACGCAGTATTTT. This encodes CASSLEIRDTQYF. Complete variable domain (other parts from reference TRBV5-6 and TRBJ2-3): DAGVTQSPTHLIKTRGQQVTLRCSPKSGHDTVSWYQQALGQGPQFIFQYYEEEERQRGNFPDRFSGHQFPNYSSELNVNALLLGDSALYLCASSLEIRDTQYFGPGTRLTVL.

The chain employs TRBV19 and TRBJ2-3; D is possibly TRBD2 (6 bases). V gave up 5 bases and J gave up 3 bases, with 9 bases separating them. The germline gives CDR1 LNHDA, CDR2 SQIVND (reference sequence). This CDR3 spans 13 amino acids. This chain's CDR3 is CASSEEGTDTQYF. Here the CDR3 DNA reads TGTGCCAGTAGTGAGGAGGGAACAGATACGCAGTATTTT.

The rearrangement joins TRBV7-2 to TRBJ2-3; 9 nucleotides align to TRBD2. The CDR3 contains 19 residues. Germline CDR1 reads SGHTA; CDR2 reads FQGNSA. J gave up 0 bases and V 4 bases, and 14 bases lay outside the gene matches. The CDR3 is CASSYTGRGGSRSTDTQYF. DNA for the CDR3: TGTGCCAGCAGCTACACCGGGCGGGGGGGCAGTAGGAGCACAGATACGCAGTATTTT.

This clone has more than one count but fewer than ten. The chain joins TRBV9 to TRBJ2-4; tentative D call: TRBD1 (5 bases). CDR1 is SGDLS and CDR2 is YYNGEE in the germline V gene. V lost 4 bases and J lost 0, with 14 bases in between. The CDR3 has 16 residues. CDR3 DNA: TGTGCCAGCAGCTCACGGACATCCCTAGCCAAAAACATTCAGTACTTC. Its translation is CASSSRTSLAKNIQYF.

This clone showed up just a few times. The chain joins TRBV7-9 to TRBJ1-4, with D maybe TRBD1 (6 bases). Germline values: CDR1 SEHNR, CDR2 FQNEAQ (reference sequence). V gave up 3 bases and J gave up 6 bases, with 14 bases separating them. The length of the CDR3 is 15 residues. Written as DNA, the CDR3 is TGTGCCAGCAGCTTTAACAGGGCTTGGGATGAAAAACTGTTTTTT. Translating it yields CASSFNRAWDEKLFF.

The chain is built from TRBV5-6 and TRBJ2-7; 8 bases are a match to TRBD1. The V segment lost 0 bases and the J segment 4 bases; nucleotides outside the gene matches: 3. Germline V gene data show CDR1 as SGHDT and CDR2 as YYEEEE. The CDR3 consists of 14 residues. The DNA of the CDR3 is TGTGCCAGCAGCTTGGGACAGGGGCATTACGAGCAGTACTTC. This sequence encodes CASSLGQGHYEQYF. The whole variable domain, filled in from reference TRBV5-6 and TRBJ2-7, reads DAGVTQSPTHLIKTRGQQVTLRCSPKSGHDTVSWYQQALGQGPQFIFQYYEEEERQRGNFPDRFSGHQFPNYSSELNVNALLLGDSALYLCASSLGQGHYEQYFGPGTRLTVT.

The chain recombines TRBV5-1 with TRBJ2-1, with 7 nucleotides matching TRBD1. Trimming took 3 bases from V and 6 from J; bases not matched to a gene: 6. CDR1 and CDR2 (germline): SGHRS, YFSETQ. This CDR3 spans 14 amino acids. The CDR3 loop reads CASSYGTASNEQFF. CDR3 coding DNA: TGCGCCAGCAGCTACGGGACAGCTTCCAATGAGCAGTTCTTC.

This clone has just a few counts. CDR3 residues: CASSSPDSPSTDTQYF. Written as DNA, the CDR3 is TGTGCCAGCAGCTCGCCGGACAGCCCTAGCACAGATACGCAGTATTTT. The chain uses TRBV7-8 and TRBJ2-3; tentative D call: TRBD1 (6 bases). V was pared by 4 bases and J by 0 bases, with 14 bases between. The CDR3 extends over 16 amino acids. The V gene's germline CDR1 is SGHVS and CDR2 FQNEAQ.

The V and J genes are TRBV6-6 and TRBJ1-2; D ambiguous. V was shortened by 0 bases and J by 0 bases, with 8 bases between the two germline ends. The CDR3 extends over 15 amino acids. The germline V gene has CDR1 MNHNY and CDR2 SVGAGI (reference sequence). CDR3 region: CASSYSDTANYGYTF. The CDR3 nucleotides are TGTGCCAGCAGTTACTCGGATACAGCTAACTATGGCTACACCTTC.

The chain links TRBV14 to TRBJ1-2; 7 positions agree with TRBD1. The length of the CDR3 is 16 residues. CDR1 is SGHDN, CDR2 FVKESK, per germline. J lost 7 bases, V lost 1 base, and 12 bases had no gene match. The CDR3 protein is CASSQVQGLQFGGYTF. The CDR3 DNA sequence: TGTGCCAGCAGCCAAGTACAGGGGTTGCAGTTTGGTGGCTACACCTTC.

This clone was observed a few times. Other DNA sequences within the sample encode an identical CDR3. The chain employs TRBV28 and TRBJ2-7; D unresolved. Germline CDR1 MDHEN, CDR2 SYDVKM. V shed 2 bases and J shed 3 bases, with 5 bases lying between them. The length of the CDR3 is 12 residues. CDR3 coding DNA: TGTGCCAGCAGTTTAACGGGCTACGAGCAGTACTTC. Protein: CASSLTGYEQYF.

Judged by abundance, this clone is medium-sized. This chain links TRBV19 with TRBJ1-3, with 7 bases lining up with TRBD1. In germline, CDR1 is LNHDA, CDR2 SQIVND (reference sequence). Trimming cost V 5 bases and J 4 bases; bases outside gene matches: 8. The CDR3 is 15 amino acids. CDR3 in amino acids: CASSGDRVVGNTIYF. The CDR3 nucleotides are TGTGCCAGTAGTGGCGACAGGGTGGTAGGAAACACCATATATTTT.

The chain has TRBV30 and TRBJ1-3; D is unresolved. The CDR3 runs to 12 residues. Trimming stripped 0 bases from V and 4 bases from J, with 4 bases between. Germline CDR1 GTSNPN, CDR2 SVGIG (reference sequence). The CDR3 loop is CAWSVWGNTIYF. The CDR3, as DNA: TGTGCCTGGAGTGTGTGGGGAAACACCATATATTTT.

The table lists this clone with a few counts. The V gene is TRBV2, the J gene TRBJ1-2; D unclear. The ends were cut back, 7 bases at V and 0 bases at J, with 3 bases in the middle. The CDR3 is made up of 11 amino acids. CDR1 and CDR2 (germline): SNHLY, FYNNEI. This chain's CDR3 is CASKANYGYTF. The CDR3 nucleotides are TGTGCCAGCAAAGCTAACTATGGCTACACCTTC.